What follows are 19 T cell receptor beta chains derived from one specimen sequenced in a study of cytomegalovirus exposure and HLA in healthy donors. 13 Jbeta primers and 60 Vbeta primers were used for the PCR. The assay was immunoSEQ multiplex PCR, and TCRdb's table has in-frame clones only and misses some. This table holds 100,000 to 150,000 clones, 77% found once. Sequenced: PBMCs. The receptor source for this set is a woman aged 40 to 50 in good health and CMV-seropositive.

The rearrangement joins TRBV5-4 to TRBJ2-7; the match to TRBD2 covers 8 bases. Germline V lookup: CDR1 SGHNT, CDR2 YYREEE (reference sequence). The trim removed 1 base at V and 0 bases at J, leaving 0 bases unmatched. The CDR3 runs to 14 residues. DNA of the CDR3: TGTGCCAGCAGCTTGAGCGGGAGCTCCTACGAGCAGTACTTC. It codes for CASSLSGSSYEQYF. Full variable domain (outside the CDR3, taken from reference TRBV5-4 and TRBJ2-7): ETGVTQSPTHLIKTRGQQVTLRCSSQSGHNTVSWYQQALGQGPQFIFQYYREEENGRGNFPPRFSGLQFPNYSSELNVNALELDDSALYLCASSLSGSSYEQYFGPGTRLTVT.

The V and J genes are TRBV19 and TRBJ2-3; D possibly corresponds to TRBD1 (6 bases). Germline V lookup: CDR1 LNHDA, CDR2 SQIVND (reference sequence). Trimming stripped 4 bases from V and 1 base from J, with 9 bases between. The CDR3 totals 14 residues. The CDR3: CASSTRQGTDTQYF. The DNA for the CDR3 is TGTGCCAGTAGTACACGACAGGGCACAGATACGCAGTATTTT.

This rearrangement joins TRBV14 to TRBJ1-2; TRBD1 agrees at 7 bases. V shed 0 bases and J 4 bases; nucleotides not matched to a gene: 2. This CDR3 is 14 amino acids long. The germline gives CDR1 SGHDN, CDR2 FVKESK. CDR3 sequence (DNA): TGTGCCAGCAGCCAAGAGGAGGGGGCCTATGGCTACACCTTC. Translating gives CASSQEEGAYGYTF.

This chain links TRBV10-3 with TRBJ2-1, with 9 bases lining up with TRBD2. Trimming removed 8 bases from V and 2 bases from J; junction bases left unmatched: 10. There are 16 residues in the CDR3. The germline gives CDR1 ENHRY, CDR2 SYGVKD. The CDR3 loop is CAISDPSGVTYNEQFF. CDR3 coding DNA: TGTGCCATCTCGGACCCTAGCGGGGTAACCTACAATGAGCAGTTCTTC.

The gene calls are TRBV29-1 and TRBJ2-5; TRBD2 might be the D (6 bases). Germline V gives CDR1 SQVTM, CDR2 ANQGSEA. V gave up 6 bases and J gave up 6 bases, with 17 bases separating them. The CDR3 extends over 13 amino acids. The CDR3 reads CSVFLAIVQTQYF. For the CDR3, the DNA is TGCAGCGTCTTTCTAGCGATAGTACAGACCCAGTACTTC.

The chain employs TRBV9 and TRBJ2-3; 11 positions agree with TRBD2. The germline V gene encodes CDR1 SGDLS and CDR2 YYNGEE. This CDR3 spans 17 amino acids. V lost 0 bases to trimming and J lost 4 bases; unmatched junction nucleotides: 7. The DNA for the CDR3 is TGTGCCAGCAGCGTAGAAGCTAGCGGGAGGATTCCAGATACGCAGTATTTT. Encoded protein: CASSVEASGRIPDTQYF.

About this clone itself: At one boundary the junction diverges from the germline segment, which might be a read error. The V and J genes are TRBV7-9 and TRBJ2-1; 8 bases line up with TRBD2. Germline values: CDR1 SEHNR, CDR2 FQNEAQ (reference sequence). CDR3 size: 15 residues. The CDR3 DNA follows: TGTTCCAGCAGCCCCACGGCGGGGGGTAGGGATGAGCAGTTCTTC. This codes for CSSSPTAGGRDEQFF.

The count of this clone is one. The rearrangement uses TRBV28 and TRBJ2-5; 11 positions agree with TRBD2. The CDR3 spans 19 residues. V lost 6 bases to trimming and J lost 5 bases; unmatched junction nucleotides: 20. Per germline, CDR1 MDHEN and CDR2 SYDVKM. Written as DNA, the CDR3 is TGTGCCAGCAGGCTCTCGGGACTAGCGGTCCTCCGGCCGGGTGAGACCCAGTACTTC. Amino acids: CASRLSGLAVLRPGETQYF.

The chain uses TRBV28 and TRBJ1-1, with D maybe TRBD1 (5 bases). The CDR3 runs to 15 residues. V was clipped by 6 bases and J by 1 base, with 15 bases between them. Germline CDR1 reads MDHEN; CDR2 reads SYDVKM. In DNA form, the CDR3 reads TGTGCCAGCAGCCGCCCACAAGACAGGAACACTGAAGCTTTCTTT. This sequence encodes CASSRPQDRNTEAFF.

Points on this clone: Relative to the germline gene, one junction end is altered; a read error may explain this. The chain joins TRBV5-4 to TRBJ2-1; 8 bases fit TRBD2. Germline CDR1 reads SGHNT; CDR2 reads YYREEE (reference sequence). The length of the CDR3 is 15 residues. CDR3 coding DNA: TGTGCCAGCAGCTTGGGGACTAGCTCCCACAATGAGCAGTTCTTC. It specifies CASSLGTSSHNEQFF.

V usage is TRBV6-1 and J usage is TRBJ2-7, with a weak D call TRBD2 (6 bases). V dropped 4 bases and J dropped 2 bases, with 12 bases sitting between them. Germline CDR1 reads MNHNS; CDR2 reads SASEGT. The CDR3 runs 14 residues. The CDR3 DNA reads TGTGCCAGCAGTGCGGAGGGCACGACCTACGAGCAGTACTTC. It encodes CASSAEGTTYEQYF.

The J gene is TRBJ2-7, the V gene TRBV6-1; TRBD1 aligns across 9 bases. Germline-derived CDR1 and CDR2 are MNHNS and SASEGT. V lost 0 bases, J lost 2 bases, and 5 bases stayed unmatched. The CDR3 spans 16 residues. CDR3 nucleotide sequence: TGTGCCAGCAGTGAAGCCATCGGGACAGGGACCTACGAGCAGTACTTC. This codes for CASSEAIGTGTYEQYF.

In DNA form, the CDR3 reads TGCAGCGCAATCACAGGGGGCCATGAGCAGTTCTTC. Residues: CSAITGGHEQFF. The chain couples TRBV29-1 to TRBJ2-1; the match to TRBD1 covers 9 bases. Losses at the gene ends were 7 bases for V and 8 bases for J; bases not matched to a gene: 6. This CDR3 is 12 amino acids long. The germline V gene encodes CDR1 SQVTM and CDR2 ANQGSEA.

This clone was detected once. CDR3 in DNA: TGTGCCAGCAGCGTGGGCGGGAGGGGCACAGATACGCAGTATTTT. Its protein is CASSVGGRGTDTQYF. The V and J genes are TRBV9 and TRBJ2-3; 9 nucleotides line up with TRBD2. V trimming: 2 bases; J trimming: 1 base; junction bases outside the gene matches: 2. The CDR3 length is 15 residues. Germline V CDR1 and CDR2: SGDLS, YYNGEE. The full variable domain, with the rest looked up from reference TRBV9 and TRBJ2-3, is DSGVTQTPKHLITATGQRVTLRCSPRSGDLSVYWYQQSLDQGLQFLIQYYNGEERAKGNILERFSAQQFPDLHSELNLSSLELGDSALYFCASSVGGRGTDTQYFGPGTRLTVL.

The rearrangement links TRBV30 to TRBJ2-3, with 13 bases identical to TRBD2. With V trimmed by 5 bases and J by 5 bases, 10 bases remained unmatched. The CDR3 is 16 amino acids. The germline gives CDR1 GTSNPN, CDR2 SVGIG (reference sequence). This chain's CDR3 is CAWGAGLAGPGDTQYF. The CDR3 DNA is TGTGCCTGGGGCGCGGGACTAGCGGGACCAGGAGATACGCAGTATTTT.

The chain uses TRBV29-1 and TRBJ2-4; D gene unclear. This CDR3 is built from 11 residues. Germline assignment: CDR1 SQVTM and CDR2 ANQGSEA. V lost 2 bases and J 5 bases, leaving 4 bases between the germline ends. The CDR3: CSVELQNIQYF. CDR3 bases: TGCAGCGTTGAACTCCAAAACATTCAGTACTTC.

CDR3 in amino acids: CASSLRGNPTNEKLFF. The CDR3 coding sequence is TGCGCCAGCAGCTTGAGAGGGAATCCAACTAATGAAAAACTGTTTTTT. The V gene is TRBV5-1, the J gene TRBJ1-4; D gene uncertain. Trimming removed 1 base from V and 0 bases from J, with 10 bases in between. Germline V CDR1 and CDR2: SGHRS, YFSETQ. This CDR3 has 16 residues.

The chain combines TRBV29-1 with TRBJ2-2; TRBD1 aligns across 9 bases. The junction had 9 bases not matched to a gene; V was cut back by 5 bases and J by 2 bases. The CDR3 is made up of 16 amino acids. Germline values: CDR1 SQVTM, CDR2 ANQGSEA. CDR3 sequence: CSVNSGTGHNTGELFF. CDR3 DNA sequence: TGCAGCGTTAATTCCGGGACAGGGCACAACACCGGGGAGCTGTTTTTT.

A few counts support this clone. The rearrangement links TRBV23-1 to TRBJ1-6; D not resolved. TRBV23-1 is placed among ORFs of uncertain function. CDR3 length: 17 residues. Trimming pared 1 base from V and 3 bases from J, leaving 13 bases between. The CDR3 loop is CASSQYPETYYNSPLHF. The DNA for the CDR3 is TGCGCCAGCAGTCAATACCCGGAGACCTACTATAATTCACCCCTCCACTTT.